The 13 T cell receptor beta chains given below trace back to one sample, sequenced in a study of T cell responses to AZD1222 COVID-19 vaccine. Generated by immunoSEQ multiplex PCR, the TCRdb table keeps only in-frame clones and is missing some. The table includes 70,000 to 95,000 clones, roughly 90% detected once. The sequenced sample was peripheral blood, obtained 28 days after the second AZD1222 dose. All receptors come from an adult who received the AZD1222 COVID-19 vaccine.

This chain uses TRBV4-1 with TRBJ2-1; TRBD2 aligns across 11 bases. Unmatched junction bases numbered 12, after V lost 1 base and J lost 10 bases. Per germline, CDR1 MGHRA and CDR2 YSYEKL. The CDR3 extends over 17 amino acids. CDR3 in DNA: TGCGCCAGCAGCCAAGTGCTCCCTCTAGCGGGGGGCCTCGAGCAGTTCTTC. Its protein is CASSQVLPLAGGLEQFF.

This clone was seen only a few times. V gene TRBV5-1 combines with J gene TRBJ1-4; D unresolved. The CDR3 sequence is 14 residues long. From germline, CDR1 is SGHRS and CDR2 YFSETQ. Deletions cut 0 bases from V and 8 bases from J, with 11 bases between. The CDR3 nucleotides read TGCGCCAGCAGCTTGGCCGGTTCGGACGAAAAACTGTTTTTT. It codes for CASSLAGSDEKLFF.

This chain connects TRBV18 to TRBJ1-6; maybe TRBD1 (5 bases). V lost 6 bases and J 7 bases, leaving 22 bases between the germline ends. From germline, CDR1 is KGHSH and CDR2 LQKENI. CDR3 length: 17 amino acids. CDR3 nucleotide sequence: TGTGCCAGCTCGGACTTACAGGAGGATAGGATAAATTCACCCCTCCACTTT. This sequence encodes CASSDLQEDRINSPLHF.

The chain carries TRBV12-3 or TRBV12-4 and TRBJ1-2; D might be TRBD1 (6 bases). The CDR3 runs to 12 residues. V was clipped by 5 bases and J by 6 bases, with 10 bases between them. The CDR3 here is CASSPRQDGYTF. The CDR3 coding sequence is TGTGCCAGCAGTCCCCGACAGGATGGCTACACCTTC.

The V and J genes are TRBV7-8 and TRBJ2-4; maybe TRBD2 (6 bases). V was trimmed by 5 bases and J by 7 bases, leaving 15 bases between them. The CDR3 totals 14 residues. Germline V CDR1 and CDR2: SGHVS, FQNEAQ. CDR3 loop: CASSPLEGRNIQYF. CDR3 nucleotides: TGTGCCAGCAGCCCGCTGGAGGGGCGGAACATTCAGTACTTC.

The rearrangement joins TRBV7-3 to TRBJ2-7, with TRBD1 identical over 11 bases. Per germline, CDR1 SGHTA and CDR2 FQGTGA. Unmatched junction bases numbered 5, after V lost 5 bases and J lost 5 bases. This CDR3 spans 14 amino acids. CDR3 sequence (DNA): TGTGCCAGCAGCGTAATGGACAGGGGGCACGAGCAGTACTTC. It codes for CASSVMDRGHEQYF.

This clone was recorded once. V gene TRBV6-2 or TRBV6-3 combines with J gene TRBJ1-5; D is unclear. The germline V gene has CDR1 MNHEY and CDR2 SVGEGT. With 5 bases removed from V and 0 bases from J, the gap between germline ends came to 5 bases. This CDR3 comprises 13 residues. The CDR3 DNA follows: TGTGCCAGCAGTCGATATAGCAATCAGCCCCAGCATTTT. Translating it yields CASSRYSNQPQHF.

The chain uses TRBV5-4 and TRBJ1-3; D is undetermined. Trimming left V 0 bases short and J 4 bases short, with 5 bases between. CDR3 length: 13 amino acids. CDR1 and CDR2 from the germline V gene are SGHNT and YYREEE (reference sequence). The CDR3 DNA is TGTGCCAGCAGCTTGGTGGGAGGAAACACCATATATTTT. This translates into CASSLVGGNTIYF.

Written as DNA, the CDR3 is TGTGCCAGCTCCGGGGGACAGGGGGCGCTTGGCTACACCTTC. Protein: CASSGGQGALGYTF. The V and J genes are TRBV18 and TRBJ1-2, with 12 bases aligning to TRBD1. The germline V gene has CDR1 KGHSH and CDR2 LQKENI. The CDR3 is 14 amino acids. V trimming: 6 bases; J trimming: 7 bases; junction bases outside the gene matches: 6. The full variable domain, rest sourced from reference TRBV18 and TRBJ1-2, is NAGVMQNPRHLVRRRGQEARLRCSPMKGHSHVYWYRQLPEEGLKFMVYLQKENIIDESGMPKERFSAEFPKEGPSILRIQQVVRGDSAAYFCASSGGQGALGYTFGSGTRLTVV.

Notes on this clone: The junction differs from germline at one of its ends, possibly a read error. The J gene is TRBJ2-7, the V gene TRBV10-3; no clear D. Per germline, CDR1 ENHRY and CDR2 SYGVKD. The CDR3 is 14 amino acids. CDR3 bases: TGTGCCATCAGTGAGTCTTCGGTCTCCCACGAGCAGTACTTC. Translation: CAISESSVSHEQYF.

This clone was detected once. This chain links TRBV7-9 with TRBJ1-1, with 8 bases matching TRBD1. The CDR3 has 14 residues. Germline V CDR1 and CDR2: SEHNR, FQNEAQ (reference sequence). With 1 base clipped from V and 9 bases from J, the junction kept 7 bases outside the gene matches. CDR3 sequence reads: CASSLEAGGGKAFF. CDR3 sequence (DNA): TGTGCCAGCAGCTTAGAGGCAGGGGGCGGGAAAGCTTTCTTT.

This chain uses TRBV24-1 with TRBJ1-2; 7 nucleotides line up with TRBD1. Germline lookup yields CDR1 KGHDR and CDR2 SFDVKD. The CDR3 runs to 13 residues. J lost 6 bases, V lost 3 bases, and 3 bases had no gene match. CDR3 in amino acids: CATSDADRDGYTF. CDR3 nucleotides: TGTGCCACCAGTGATGCAGACAGGGATGGCTACACCTTC.

CDR3 nucleotides: TGTGCCGGTACTTCCGGCGGGGGCGGACATCAGCCCCAGCATTTT. This codes for CAGTSGGGGHQPQHF. The chain uses TRBV28 and TRBJ1-5, with a possible D match to TRBD1 (6 bases). This CDR3 comprises 15 residues. V gave up 11 bases and J gave up 5 bases, with 22 bases separating them. Germline V gene sequence: CDR1 MDHEN, CDR2 SYDVKM. Based on the CDR3 plus reference TRBV28 and TRBJ1-5, the full variable domain is DVKVTQSSRYLVKRTGEKVFLECVQDMDHENMFWYRQDPGLGLRLIYFSYDVKMKEKGDIPEGYSVSREKKERFSLILESASTNQTSMYLCAGTSGGGGHQPQHFGDGTRLSIL.